These T cell receptor beta chains were read from a single sample in a study of graft-versus-host responses after intestinal transplantation. Antigens for these TCRs are unknown. Clones were sequenced by immunoSEQ multiplex PCR, and TCRdb holds only the in-frame ones, with some missing. Of more than 80,000 clones in the sample, roughly four fifths were seen once. Source: unstimulated CD8+ T cells sorted from spleen or lymph node cells, taken before intestinal transplant. The receptors derive from a human donor who received an intestinal transplant. The CDR3 runs from the conserved cysteine through the conserved F or W. Each record gives: D gene, CDR3 length, clone size, V gene, J gene, CDR3 DNA, CDR3 protein. D genes are given only for firm matches. Size is omitted from some rows. Given values are once, few, many or a class for expanded clones.

D: TRBD2; length: 16; size: NA; V: TRBV9; J: TRBJ2-2; DNA: TGTGCCAGCAGCGTAGATAGGGAGGGGAGCACCGGGGAGCTGTTTTTT; CDR3: CASSVDREGSTGELFF
D: TRBD2; length: 15; size: NA; V: TRBV2; J: TRBJ2-3; DNA: TGTGCCAGCAGGGGACTAGCGGGAGGCACAGATACGCAGTATTTT; CDR3: CASRGLAGGTDTQYF
D: TRBD2; length: 17; size: NA; V: TRBV4-1; J: TRBJ2-7; DNA: TGCGCCAGCAGCCAAGAATATTCAGGACTAGCGGCATACGAGCAGTACTTC; CDR3: CASSQEYSGLAAYEQYF
D: NA; length: 15; size: NA; V: TRBV6-1; J: TRBJ1-2; DNA: TGTGCCAGCAGTGAGGCACAGGTCGACCCTCGGGGCTACACCTTC; CDR3: CASSEAQVDPRGYTF
D: TRBD2; length: 16; size: NA; V: TRBV6-4; J: TRBJ2-3; DNA: TGTGCCAGCAGTGAGAGCGGGGGGGCCCTCACAGATACGCAGTATTTT; CDR3: CASSESGGALTDTQYF
D: NA; length: 16; size: NA; V: TRBV10-3; J: TRBJ2-2; DNA: TGTGCCATCAGTGAGTCGGGCGCCCTGGGGCCCGGGGAGCTGTTTTTT; CDR3: CAISESGALGPGELFF
D: NA; length: 16; size: NA; V: TRBV10-3; J: TRBJ2-3; DNA: TGTGCCATCAGGTCGACCGGAGAGGGGGGCACAGATACGCAGTATTTT; CDR3: CAIRSTGEGGTDTQYF
D: NA; length: 15; size: NA; V: TRBV27; J: TRBJ1-5; DNA: TGTGCCAGCAGTTTGGGTTCTGGGAGCAATCAGCCCCAGCATTTT; CDR3: CASSLGSGSNQPQHF
D: TRBD1; length: 15; size: once; V: TRBV4-1; J: TRBJ1-2; DNA: TGCGCCAGCAGCCAAGTACCCGGGACAGGGGGTGGCTACACCTTC; CDR3: CASSQVPGTGGGYTF
D: NA; length: 16; size: NA; V: TRBV27; J: TRBJ2-6; DNA: TGTGCCAGCAGTTTTAAGGGGCTCTCTGGGGCCAACGTCCTGACTTTC; CDR3: CASSFKGLSGANVLTF
D: NA; length: 14; size: NA; V: TRBV7-7; J: TRBJ2-5; DNA: TGTGCCAGCAGCTTAGGCGGGGTCCAAGAGACCCAGTACTTC; CDR3: CASSLGGVQETQYF
D: NA; length: 14; size: NA; V: TRBV9; J: TRBJ1-5; DNA: TGTGCCAGCAGCCCCCCCGGGAGCAATCAGCCCCAGCATTTT; CDR3: CASSPPGSNQPQHF
D: NA; length: 15; size: NA; V: TRBV7-6; J: TRBJ2-2; DNA: TGTGCCAGCAGCTTAGAGGCCGGTTTAACCGGGGAGCTGTTTTTT; CDR3: CASSLEAGLTGELFF
D: NA; length: 13; size: NA; V: TRBV6-6; J: TRBJ2-7; DNA: TGTGCCAGCAGTTACTCAGACAGCTACGAGCAGTACTTC; CDR3: CASSYSDSYEQYF
D: NA; length: 16; size: NA; V: TRBV10-3; J: TRBJ1-3; DNA: TGTGCCATCAGTGAGTGGGGGCAGGAAGAGGGAAACACCATATATTTT; CDR3: CAISEWGQEEGNTIYF
D: NA; length: 14; size: NA; V: TRBV11-2; J: TRBJ1-2; DNA: TGTGCCAGCAGCTTAGGAGGGACGGGCTATGGCTACACCTTC; CDR3: CASSLGGTGYGYTF
D: TRBD2; length: 18; size: NA; V: TRBV5-8; J: TRBJ2-1; DNA: TGTGCCAGCAGCCCGGGGACGCTCGGACTAGCGGATTACAATGAGCAGTTCTTC; CDR3: CASSPGTLGLADYNEQFF
D: TRBD1; length: 15; size: NA; V: TRBV9; J: TRBJ2-5; DNA: TGTGCCAGCAGCGGGGGACAGGGTTCTGGGGAGACCCAGTACTTC; CDR3: CASSGGQGSGETQYF
D: NA; length: 14; size: NA; V: TRBV5-4; J: TRBJ1-2; DNA: TGTGCCAGCAGCCCATCTGACAGGAACTATGGCTACACCTTC; CDR3: CASSPSDRNYGYTF
D: NA; length: 18; size: NA; V: TRBV9; J: TRBJ2-7; DNA: TGTGCCAGCAGCGTATACCCCTTTAGGCCATTTCCCTCCTACGAGCAGTACTTC; CDR3: CASSVYPFRPFPSYEQYF
D: TRBD2; length: 14; size: NA; V: TRBV9; J: TRBJ2-5; DNA: TGTGCCAGCAGCGTTCAGGGAGGGTACGAGACCCAGTACTTC; CDR3: CASSVQGGYETQYF
D: TRBD1; length: 12; size: NA; V: TRBV28; J: TRBJ1-3; DNA: TGTGCCAGCGGACAGGGGGCATACACCATATATTTT; CDR3: CASGQGAYTIYF
D: TRBD1; length: 17; size: NA; V: TRBV7-2; J: TRBJ1-5; DNA: TGTGCCAGCAGCGGGGCAGGGGGCTCATATAGCAATCAGCCCCAGCATTTT; CDR3: CASSGAGGSYSNQPQHF
D: NA; length: 14; size: few; V: TRBV6-1; J: TRBJ1-2; DNA: TGTGCCGGCGGGACCCTTCGACCTAACTATGGCTACACCTTC; CDR3: CAGGTLRPNYGYTF
D: NA; length: 18; size: NA; V: TRBV19; J: TRBJ2-3; DNA: TGTGCCAGTAGTATTCGTCTTTTAGGTCCTAAGGGGACCGATACGCAGTATTTT; CDR3: CASSIRLLGPKGTDTQYF
D: NA; length: 19; size: NA; V: TRBV21-1; J: TRBJ2-2; DNA: TGTGCCAGCAGCAAAGCAGATAGAGGAAGCGGGGGGCACACCGGGGAGCTGTTTTTT; CDR3: CASSKADRGSGGHTGELFF
D: NA; length: 16; size: NA; V: TRBV5-1; J: TRBJ2-5; DNA: TGCGCCAGCAGCTCCTTCTTGGGGGCGATCCAAGAGACCCAGTACTTC; CDR3: CASSSFLGAIQETQYF
D: TRBD1; length: 15; size: NA; V: TRBV19; J: TRBJ1-1; DNA: TGTGCCAGTAGTAGCCTGCGGGCAGGGGGCACTGAAGCTTTCTTT; CDR3: CASSSLRAGGTEAFF
D: TRBD2; length: 14; size: NA; V: TRBV13; J: TRBJ2-7; DNA: TGTGCCAGCAGCTTAGTGGGGGAGGGCTTAGAGCAGTACTTC; CDR3: CASSLVGEGLEQYF
D: NA; length: 15; size: NA; V: TRBV12-2; J: TRBJ1-1; DNA: TGTGCGAAGGATAGGGACCCCAAGAGGGACACTGAAGCTTTCTTT; CDR3: CAKDRDPKRDTEAFF
D: NA; length: 14; size: few; V: TRBV10-3; J: TRBJ2-1; DNA: TGTGCCATCACCAGCGGAATTTACTACAATGAGCAGTTCTTC; CDR3: CAITSGIYYNEQFF
D: NA; length: 16; size: NA; V: TRBV25-1; J: TRBJ2-5; DNA: TGTGCCAGCAGTGATTTTGGGAGGGGGCGAGAAGAGACCCAGTACTTC; CDR3: CASSDFGRGREETQYF
D: NA; length: 13; size: NA; V: TRBV5-6; J: TRBJ2-7; DNA: TGTGCCAGCAGCTTGGACTCTTTGAGGGAGCAGTACTTC; CDR3: CASSLDSLREQYF
D: NA; length: 14; size: NA; V: TRBV13; J: TRBJ2-1; DNA: TGTGCCAGCAGCTTATTCGGCTCCTACAATGAGCAGTTCTTC; CDR3: CASSLFGSYNEQFF
D: NA; length: 19; size: NA; V: TRBV21-1; J: TRBJ2-3; DNA: TGTGCCAGCAGCAAAGGAAGGGGGGCGGGACTAGCGGCTACAGATACGCAGTATTTT; CDR3: CASSKGRGAGLAATDTQYF
D: TRBD2; length: 18; size: once; V: TRBV5-3; J: TRBJ2-5; DNA: TGTGCCAGAAGCTTGGCCACCAATGGCGGGAGTGCCGAAGAGACCCAGTACTTC; CDR3: CARSLATNGGSAEETQYF
D: NA; length: 14; size: NA; V: TRBV11-2; J: TRBJ2-1; DNA: TGTGCCAGCAGCCAGAGGCAGATCTTCAATGAGCAGTTCTTC; CDR3: CASSQRQIFNEQFF
D: NA; length: 13; size: NA; V: TRBV25-1; J: TRBJ2-7; DNA: TGTGCCAGCAGTGGCTTCGGGACATACGAGCAGTACTTC; CDR3: CASSGFGTYEQYF
D: NA; length: 14; size: few; V: TRBV5-4; J: TRBJ2-7; DNA: TGTGCCAGCAGCCCATCTAGGGCCGCCGGCGAGCAGTACTTC; CDR3: CASSPSRAAGEQYF
D: NA; length: 15; size: few; V: TRBV6-5; J: TRBJ2-7; DNA: TGTGCCAGCAGTTACTCGTCCTCAGGGTACAGCGAGCAGTACTTC; CDR3: CASSYSSSGYSEQYF
D: TRBD1; length: 13; size: once; V: TRBV28; J: TRBJ2-7; DNA: TGTGCCAGCAGTGACAGGGGTCCCTACGAGCAGTACTTC; CDR3: CASSDRGPYEQYF
D: NA; length: 16; size: NA; V: TRBV9; J: TRBJ2-3; DNA: TGTGCCAGCAGCCCTTACAATAACCCCCGGGCAGATACGCAGTATTTT; CDR3: CASSPYNNPRADTQYF
D: TRBD2; length: 14; size: NA; V: TRBV28; J: TRBJ2-3; DNA: TGTGCCAGCAGTTTTGGACTAGAATCAGATACGCAGTATTTT; CDR3: CASSFGLESDTQYF
D: NA; length: 14; size: NA; V: TRBV5-6; J: TRBJ1-6; DNA: TGTGCCAGCAGGAAGGGACGCGAATTTTCACCCCTCCACTTT; CDR3: CASRKGREFSPLHF
D: TRBD2; length: 16; size: few; V: TRBV27; J: TRBJ2-5; DNA: TGTGCCAGCAGTTTACGGCCTAGCGGGGGGGGGCAGACCCAGTACTTC; CDR3: CASSLRPSGGGQTQYF
D: TRBD1; length: 15; size: NA; V: TRBV7-9; J: TRBJ2-5; DNA: TGTGCCAGCAGCCCCCGGGACAGGGCCGAAGAGACCCAGTACTTC; CDR3: CASSPRDRAEETQYF
D: NA; length: 15; size: NA; V: TRBV19; J: TRBJ1-2; DNA: TGTGCCAGTAGTATCTCAGCCGGTTCCAACTATGGCTACACCTTC; CDR3: CASSISAGSNYGYTF
D: NA; length: 14; size: once; V: TRBV4-1; J: TRBJ2-3; DNA: TGCGCCAGCAGCCCAGAGACACACACAGATACGCAGTATTTT; CDR3: CASSPETHTDTQYF
D: NA; length: 14; size: few; V: TRBV27; J: TRBJ1-1; DNA: TGTGCCAGCAGTTTCCAGGGGATGGACACTGAAGCTTTCTTT; CDR3: CASSFQGMDTEAFF
D: NA; length: 14; size: NA; V: TRBV9; J: TRBJ2-1; DNA: TGTGCCAGCAGCAACCTAGAATGGGGCAATGAGCAGTTCTTC; CDR3: CASSNLEWGNEQFF